This note documents a single T cell receptor beta chain sequence. This specimen includes other DNA sequences encoding the same CDR3. CDR1 and CDR2 from the germline V gene are SGHRS and YFSETQ. J lost 3 bases, V lost 0 bases, and 1 base had no gene match. The CDR3 consists of 15 residues. Only in-frame clones appear in the TCRdb table, and some are missing; sequencing was by immunoSEQ multiplex PCR. The repertoire holds about 460,000 clones, with around nine tenths as singletons. Residents of about two dozen US areas, aged about 18 to 100 years, made up the participants. Before being deemed recovered, Cohort 3 donors had two negative PCRs, clearance, or symptom resolution. This record comes from a study of blood T cell repertoires in COVID-19. At the level of the study: Collection of acute and convalescent COVID-19 samples took place in the United States, Italy and Spain. T cells, B-cell-depleted T cells, or PBMCs provided the cDNA or gDNA that served as material.

The sequence was collected from a woman in her sixties or seventies who had recovered from COVID-19. Sequencing input: PBMCs or T cells enriched from blood (not recorded which). The rearrangement joins TRBV5-1 to TRBJ2-1, with 9 positions matching TRBD2. In DNA form, the CDR3 reads TGCGCCAGCAGCTTGGAACTAGCGGGCTACAATGAGCAGTTCTTC. Translation: CASSLELAGYNEQFF.